The clone carrying this T cell receptor (beta chain) is a singleton in its sample. Its antigen is currently unknown. Making TCR beta cDNA involved around 520 ng total RNA and a constant-region primer. Sequencing libraries for TCR beta derived from three nested multiplex PCR rounds that used slightly modified ARM-PCR. A C-beta reverse primer was combined with TRBV1-TRBV30 forward primers in the first two PCR rounds, and each round had 10 cycles. TCRdb reprocessed the multiplex PCR reads via MiXCR and lists one record per CDR3 protein. The sample has roughly 50,000 distinct CDR3 sequences, about 70% seen once; the top ten hold around 23%. The sample originates from a study of tumor-infiltrating lymphocytes in primary liver carcinoma. At the level of the study: All lesions had stage T1-T3 N0M0 and 4.2 to 10 cm widths. There were roughly 3.65 to 8 million productive TCRbeta reads per sample, a yield similar across tissue types. Study conclusions and caveats: The 250 largest clones made up significantly more of tumor than blood repertoires (p = 0.039).

Between about 19 and 34 mg of unsorted bulk tissue served as the source from which RNA and DNA were co-extracted. In germline, CDR1 is SGHTA, CDR2 FQGTGA. The CDR3 has 11 amino acids. This receptor was obtained from a man aged 40-55 years with primary liver carcinoma and hepatitis B virus infection. Sequencing used liver tumor tissue from sampling region 2. The subset denotes: tumor region T2, inferior pole. The gene calls are TRBV7-3 and TRBJ2-7; a weak D match, TRBD1 (5 bases). The closer fit of TRBJ2-1 to the DNA end suggests the J call may be wrong. CDR3 nucleotides: TGTGCCAGCAACCTGGGGCGCCCTCAGTTCTTC. It is translated as CASNLGRPQFF.